The TCR beta chain under discussion was sequenced for a study of T-cell memory formation after mild COVID-19. After 5'RACE with constant-segment primers, TCR alpha and TCR beta cDNA libraries carrying sample barcodes and UMIs were obtained. One entry per CDR3 protein results from TCRdb running MiXCR on the 5' RACE reads. This sample has 200,000 to 250,000 distinct CDR3 sequences; around a tenth occur once, and the top ten carry 20% to 25%. The TCR was taken from a man between 18 and 35 years old who had mild COVID-19 (a few samples of this study predate the infection). Cell type and time point are not known. What was sequenced was PBMCs or a T cell subset sorted from them (not recorded which).

Here the CDR3 DNA reads TGCAGTGCTAGAGTACAGCGTCGGGGCTACACCTTC. Translating gives CSARVQRRGYTF. V is TRBV20-1 and J is TRBJ1-2; D ambiguous. The germline V and J ends were trimmed by 1 base and 8 bases, with 11 bases remaining between them. Germline lookup yields CDR1 DFQATT and CDR2 SNEGSKA (reference sequence). CDR3 length: 12 residues.